These 12 T cell receptor beta chains share one sample of origin, sequenced in a study of blood T cell repertoires in COVID-19. The assay was immunoSEQ multiplex PCR, and TCRdb's table has in-frame clones only and misses some. This table has 56,000 or so clones, about nine tenths appearing once. Specimen: peripheral blood. These receptors all come from a human donor in a cohort sampled during active COVID-19.

The gene calls are TRBV6-6 and TRBJ2-7; tentative D call: TRBD1 (6 bases). Germline V CDR1 and CDR2: MNHNY, SVGAGI (reference sequence). The CDR3 is 12 amino acids. V lost 7 bases, J lost 5 bases, and 12 bases lay in between. For the CDR3, the DNA is TGTGCCAGCACTATAACAGGGAACGAGCAGTACTTC. Its protein product is CASTITGNEQYF.

This chain joins TRBV18 and TRBJ2-1, with a weak D call TRBD2 (5 bases). The CDR3 loop spans 15 amino acids. V shed 2 bases and J shed 7 bases, with 15 bases lying between them. CDR1 is KGHSH and CDR2 is LQKENI in the germline V gene. DNA of the CDR3: TGTGCCAGCTCACCAAGGGCGGGCAGCATGAATGAGCAGTTCTTC. Translation gives CASSPRAGSMNEQFF.

The V call is TRBV6-4, the J call TRBJ2-7, with 7 bases fitting TRBD2. V trimming: 0 bases; J trimming: 5 bases; junction bases outside the gene matches: 10. The CDR3 consists of 16 residues. The V gene's germline CDR1 is MRHNA and CDR2 SNTAGT. This chain's CDR3 is CASSDSRLAGVDEQYF. The CDR3 DNA is TGTGCCAGCAGTGACTCGAGGTTGGCGGGAGTTGACGAGCAGTACTTC.

The chain has TRBV6-6 and TRBJ2-3; D possibly corresponds to TRBD2 (5 bases). The V gene's germline CDR1 is MNHNY and CDR2 SVGAGI (reference sequence). This CDR3 is built from 12 residues. V was shortened by 6 bases and J by 4 bases, with 8 bases between the two germline ends. The CDR3 DNA reads as TGTGCCAGCAGCCGAGGGCCAGATACGCAGTATTTT. Protein sequence: CASSRGPDTQYF.

In its sample, this clone was seen once. CDR3 region: CASSQEGARGQPQHF. The CDR3 nucleotides read TGCGCCAGCAGCCAAGAGGGGGCGCGAGGTCAGCCCCAGCATTTT. The gene calls are TRBV4-1 and TRBJ1-5; a possible D gene is TRBD1 (6 bases). The CDR3 contains 15 residues. CDR1 is MGHRA, CDR2 YSYEKL, per germline. Trimming shortened V by 0 bases and J by 6 bases, and 12 bases separated the two germline ends.

This chain uses TRBV29-1 with TRBJ1-2, with D unclear. Per the germline V gene, CDR1 is SQVTM and CDR2 is ANQGSEA. Trimming pared 4 bases from V and 6 bases from J, leaving 9 bases between. There are 11 residues in the CDR3. For the CDR3, the DNA is TGCAGCGTTGTAACGGGAAATGGCTACACCTTC. Protein: CSVVTGNGYTF. The full variable domain, its missing parts supplied by reference TRBV29-1 and TRBJ1-2, is SAVISQKPSRDICQRGTSLTIQCQVDSQVTMMFWYRQQPGQSLTLIATANQGSEATYESGFVIDKFPISRPNLTFSTLTVSNMSPEDSSIYLCSVVTGNGYTFGSGTRLTVV.

The J gene is TRBJ2-7, the V gene TRBV15, with D maybe TRBD1 (5 bases). With 0 bases removed from V and 6 bases from J, the gap between germline ends came to 12 bases. Germline assignment: CDR1 LNHNV and CDR2 YYDKDF (reference sequence). The CDR3 covers 14 residues. The CDR3 is CATSRDKGLLEQYF. For the CDR3, the DNA is TGTGCCACCAGCAGAGATAAGGGGTTACTCGAGCAGTACTTC.

Only a few counts were recorded for this clone. DNA of the CDR3: TGTGGGAGTCCCCACGAGCAGTACTTC. Translating it yields CGSPHEQYF. The chain combines TRBV6-4 with TRBJ2-7; D is uncertain. Germline V gene sequence: CDR1 MRHNA, CDR2 SNTAGT. The CDR3 runs to 9 residues.

The rearrangement uses TRBV6-6 and TRBJ1-2; D is perhaps TRBD1 (6 bases). V was clipped by 2 bases and J by 8 bases, with 12 bases between them. This CDR3 contains 13 residues. CDR1 is MNHNY, CDR2 SVGAGI, per germline (reference sequence). CDR3 amino acids: CASSYPGHGGYTF. The CDR3 bases are TGTGCCAGCAGTTACCCGGGACACGGAGGCTACACCTTC.

The chain has TRBV5-4 and TRBJ2-2; a possible D gene is TRBD2 (6 bases). CDR1 is SGHNT, CDR2 YYREEE, per germline (reference sequence). This CDR3 contains 15 residues. Trimming took 6 bases from V and 2 from J, leaving 14 bases between them. In DNA form, the CDR3 reads TGTGCCAGCACCGTGGGGGGAATAAACACCGGGGAGCTGTTTTTT. Its translation: CASTVGGINTGELFF.

J is TRBJ2-1 and V is TRBV6-4, with a possible D match to TRBD1 (6 bases). The germline gives CDR1 MRHNA, CDR2 SNTAGT. This CDR3 spans 13 amino acids. V was trimmed by 4 bases and J by 5 bases, leaving 9 bases between them. CDR3: CASSAGAHNEQFF. The CDR3 DNA reads as TGTGCCAGCAGTGCAGGGGCCCACAATGAGCAGTTCTTC.

This chain uses TRBV6-6 with TRBJ2-1; 9 bases match TRBD2. Looked up from germline, CDR1 is MNHNY and CDR2 is SVGAGI (reference sequence). This CDR3 has 17 amino acids. V was clipped by 5 bases and J by 0 bases; unmatched bases: 8. CDR3 sequence (DNA): TGTGCCAGCAGTCCCTCTAGCGGGGTCCGCTCCTACAATGAGCAGTTCTTC. Encoded protein: CASSPSSGVRSYNEQFF.